The following is a T cell receptor (beta chain) sequence with its context. This sample stems from a study of blood T cell repertoires in COVID-19. Overall study context: The United States, Italy and Spain supplied acute and convalescent COVID-19 samples.

Authors' analysis steps: Quantification of nucleated cells was approximated via reference gene primer amplification. Sequenced by immunoSEQ multiplex PCR; TCRdb stores in-frame clones only, minus some. The V and J calls and the clone size are those of that table, but D and trimming were determined from the DNA. Of roughly 200,000 clones listed, 83% are singletons. The V gene end was trimmed by 3 bases and the J gene end by 0 bases; junction bases not matched to a gene: 5. Germline CDR1 MNHNS, CDR2 SASEGT. This CDR3 is 16 amino acids long. The source material was peripheral blood. This clonotype originated in a man aged 40-49 years with active or convalescent COVID-19. This chain joins TRBV6-1 and TRBJ1-3, with 7 bases identical to TRBD1. CDR3 sequence (DNA): TGTGCCAGCAGTGACCAAGGGACAGCCTCTGGAAACACCATATATTTT. Its protein product is CASSDQGTASGNTIYF.